Listed here are 23 T cell receptor beta chains from one sample, sequenced in a study of metastatic and nonmetastatic thyroid tumors. The entire patient cohort was treatment-naive prior to thyroid surgery. MiXCR reprocessed the PCR reads for TCRdb. The sample lists more than 40,000 clones, about 4.3% occurring once. Sequencing was performed on blood. These receptors came from a female donor with papillary thyroid cancer or a benign thyroid nodule (not recorded which). Some clones in this sample may be carry-over from other donors' samples.

This clone has at least ten counts. The chain joins TRBV20-1 to TRBJ2-7; 7 nucleotides agree with TRBD2. V trimming: 3 bases; J trimming: 2 bases; junction bases outside the gene matches: 10. CDR3 length: 15 residues. Germline V lookup: CDR1 DFQATT, CDR2 SNEGSKA (reference sequence). CDR3 amino acids: CSASSPASGTYEQYF. The DNA of the CDR3 is TGCAGTGCTAGTTCTCCGGCTAGCGGAACCTACGAGCAGTACTTC.

This clone was detected ten times or more. The rearrangement uses TRBV6-1 and TRBJ2-3; the D gene could be TRBD1 or TRBD2 (5 bases each). Trimming took 6 bases from V and 2 from J, leaving 24 bases between them. The CDR3 runs to 18 residues. Germline V gives CDR1 MNHNS, CDR2 SASEGT. The CDR3 sequence is CASSNSAFVFGTTDTQYF. CDR3 coding DNA: TGTGCCAGCAGCAACTCGGCCTTCGTATTCGGGACCACAGATACGCAGTATTTT.

This clone appeared many times. A much larger clonotype is one base distant, so this may be a read error. The same CDR3 also results from other DNA sequences found in this sample. The gene calls are TRBV19 and TRBJ2-3; D possibly matches TRBD1 or TRBD2 (6 bases each). This CDR3 region has 18 residues. CDR1 and CDR2 from the germline V gene are LNHDA and SQIVND (reference sequence). CDR3 nucleotides: TGTGCCAGTAGTATTTTTTATACTGACGGGGGCATAAAAGATACGCAGTATTTC. Amino acids: CASSIFYTDGGIKDTQYF.

In its sample, this clone was seen many times. The J gene is TRBJ2-1, the V gene TRBV20-1, with a possible D match to TRBD2 (6 bases). The ends were cut back, 0 bases at V and 0 bases at J, with 15 bases in the middle. The CDR3 runs 17 residues. The germline gives CDR1 DFQATT, CDR2 SNEGSKA (reference sequence). CDR3 sequence (DNA): TGCAGTGCTAGAGATTTTATCCGGGGGAGCTCCTACAATGAGCAGTTCTTC. This gives the protein CSARDFIRGSSYNEQFF.

This clone was seen at least ten times. V and J are TRBV6-1 and TRBJ2-3, with D tentatively TRBD1 or TRBD2 (5 bases each). The CDR3 has 13 residues. In germline, CDR1 is MNHNS, CDR2 SASEGT. Trimming left V 5 bases short and J 3 bases short, with 9 bases between. The CDR3: CASSRGETDTQYF. CDR3 coding DNA: TGTGCCAGCAGTCGAGGGGAGACAGATACGCAGTATTTT.

Many counts were recorded for this clone. The rearrangement links TRBV4-1 to TRBJ1-2; 10 nucleotides line up with TRBD1. The CDR3 contains 14 residues. Trimming at V came to 4 bases and at J to 9 bases, leaving 8 bases not matched to a gene. CDR1 is MGHRA and CDR2 is YSYEKL in the germline V gene. The CDR3 nucleotides read TGCGCCAGCAGCCCGACGGGACAGGGGAAGAGCTACACCTTC. Encoded protein: CASSPTGQGKSYTF.

This clone was found many times. Written as DNA, the CDR3 is TGTGCCAGCAGCTCGGGACAGGGGGTTTCCTACGAGCAGTACTTC. Translated: CASSSGQGVSYEQYF. The V and J genes are TRBV7-6 and TRBJ2-7; 11 bases are shared with TRBD1. Germline V gene data show CDR1 as SGHVS and CDR2 as FNYEAQ. With 4 bases clipped from V and 1 base from J, the junction kept 3 bases outside the gene matches. The CDR3 is 15 residues long.

This clone was detected many times. This rearrangement joins TRBV6-1 to TRBJ2-5; the match to TRBD2 covers 8 bases. V shed 11 bases, J shed 9 bases, and the junction held 14 bases outside the gene matches. Germline V gene sequence: CDR1 MNHNS, CDR2 SASEGT. This CDR3 has 13 residues. CDR3: CAAGGGSFRAQYF. Written as DNA, the CDR3 is TGTGCCGCGGGCGGGGGGAGCTTCAGAGCCCAGTACTTC.

This clone is medium-sized by share. The chain employs TRBV6-4 and TRBJ2-6, with D unclear. Germline loops: CDR1 MRHNA, CDR2 SNTAGT. This CDR3 is 14 amino acids long. Trimming took 2 bases from V and 2 from J, leaving 4 bases between them. The CDR3 here is CASSDRAGANVLTF. For the CDR3, the DNA is TGTGCCAGCAGTGACAGGGCTGGGGCCAACGTCCTGACTTTC.

This clone was found many times. This chain connects TRBV10-3 to TRBJ2-3; no clear D gene. V lost 3 bases to trimming and J lost 6 bases, with 7 bases between them. CDR3 length: 12 amino acids. The germline V gene encodes CDR1 ENHRY and CDR2 SYGVKD. The CDR3 protein is CAISDSRDTQYF. In nucleotides, the CDR3 is TGTGCCATCAGTGACTCTCGGGATACGCAGTATTTT.

A word on this clone: Given a much more abundant clone one base away, this may be a read error. Distinct nucleotide sequences in the sample also encode this CDR3. The gene calls are TRBV30 and TRBJ2-5; D not resolved. Germline CDR1 and CDR2: GTSNPN and SVGIG (reference sequence). The CDR3 totals 16 residues. The CDR3 is CAWSVSSLGLGETQYF. The CDR3 bases are TGTGCCTGGAGTGTTTCTAGTTTAGGGTTAGGTGAGACACAGTACTTC.

Comment on this clone: This may be a read error, as it is one base from a much larger clone. The chain uses TRBV30 and TRBJ2-3; 8 nucleotides line up with TRBD2. CDR1 is GTSNPN and CDR2 is SVGIG in the germline V gene (reference sequence). This CDR3 region has 16 residues. The CDR3 reads CAWSVGSSGITVTQYF. The CDR3 DNA follows: TGTGCCTGGAGTGTAGGAAGTAGCGGGATTACAGTTACGCAGTATTTT.

A note on this clone: A much larger clone lies a single base off, so this may be a read error. The same CDR3 can be traced to other DNA sequences in this sample. J is TRBJ2-1 and V is TRBV7-2; tentatively, D is TRBD2 (5 bases). CDR1 is SGHTA, CDR2 FQGNSA, per germline. This CDR3 is 15 amino acids long. Trimming cost V 5 bases and J 4 bases, with 15 bases left between them. The CDR3 DNA follows: TGTGCCAGCAGCAGCGGCTCCTCTTCTTACAATGAGCAGTTCTTC. Its protein product is CASSSGSSSYNEQFF.

This clone has just a few counts. The chain carries TRBV24-1 and TRBJ2-2; maybe TRBD1 (5 bases). Germline assignment: CDR1 KGHDR and CDR2 SFDVKD. V dropped 8 bases and J dropped 5 bases, with 14 bases sitting between them. The CDR3 runs to 14 residues. As DNA, the CDR3 is TGTGCCACCATGGCTCAGGGCGAGACCGGGGAGCTGTTTTTT. This codes for CATMAQGETGELFF.

With respect to this clone: The same CDR3 can be traced to other DNA sequences in this sample. The V call is TRBV3-1, the J call TRBJ2-2, with 9 bases identical to TRBD1. The CDR3 is 16 residues long. V trimming: 6 bases; J trimming: 6 bases; junction bases outside the gene matches: 11. Germline V gives CDR1 LGHDT, CDR2 YNNKEL (reference sequence). As DNA, the CDR3 is TGTGCCAGCAGGCAGACCGGGACAGGGTCCTCCGGGGAGCTGTTTTTT. Protein sequence: CASRQTGTGSSGELFF.

This clone came up once. V gene TRBV7-2 combines with J gene TRBJ2-6; TRBD1 matches at 7 bases. Losses at the gene ends were 7 bases for V and 0 bases for J; bases not matched to a gene: 9. This CDR3 spans 17 amino acids. Germline V lookup: CDR1 SGHTA, CDR2 FQGNSA. The CDR3 DNA is TGTGCCAGCACCTCAGGGACAGCCCACTCTGGGGCCAACGTCCTGACTTTC. Protein sequence: CASTSGTAHSGANVLTF.

This clone has a count of ten or more. V and J are TRBV19 and TRBJ2-5, with 11 positions matching TRBD2. CDR3 length: 15 residues. J was trimmed by 4 bases and V by 5 bases; bases with no gene match: 6. Germline CDR1 is LNHDA and CDR2 is SQIVND (reference sequence). The CDR3 here is CASSPRTSGSETQYF. The CDR3 DNA reads TGTGCCAGTAGTCCTAGGACTAGCGGGTCAGAGACCCAGTACTTC.

This clone has a count of ten or more. V gene TRBV27 combines with J gene TRBJ2-7; the D gene is possibly TRBD2 (6 bases). This CDR3 is built from 16 residues. The V end was cut by 4 bases, the J end by 7 bases, with 23 bases between. Germline CDR1 is MNHEY and CDR2 is SMNVEV (reference sequence). For the CDR3, the DNA is TGTGCCAGCAGTTACGAGCCAAATGGAGGGCCGGGTGAGCAGTACTTC. Its protein is CASSYEPNGGPGEQYF.

The gene calls are TRBV6-1 and TRBJ1-4; unclear D gene. Trimming pared 6 bases from V and 4 bases from J, leaving 15 bases between. Germline lookup yields CDR1 MNHNS and CDR2 SASEGT. The CDR3 sequence is 15 residues long. This chain's CDR3 is CASREISNLNEKLFF. The CDR3 coding sequence is TGTGCCAGCAGGGAGATTTCAAACCTTAATGAAAAACTGTTTTTT.

This clone was observed many times. The chain links TRBV3-1 to TRBJ2-1; possibly TRBD2 for D (5 bases). V dropped 2 bases and J dropped 7 bases, with 15 bases sitting between them. Per the germline V gene, CDR1 is LGHDT and CDR2 is YNNKEL (reference sequence). This CDR3 has 15 residues. The CDR3 region is CASSQSYPRGNEQFF. Here the CDR3 DNA reads TGTGCCAGCAGCCAATCCTATCCGAGAGGGAATGAGCAGTTCTTC.

This clone occurred many times. The chain couples TRBV11-3 to TRBJ2-3; 7 nucleotides match TRBD1. Germline V gives CDR1 SGHNT, CDR2 YENEEA. CDR3 length: 14 amino acids. V shed 3 bases and J 8 bases; nucleotides not matched to a gene: 8. The chain's CDR3 is CASSFDQRQGTQYF. CDR3 sequence (DNA): TGTGCCAGCAGCTTCGACCAGCGACAGGGTACGCAGTATTTT.

In its sample, this clone ranks as medium-sized. The V and J genes are TRBV6-1 and TRBJ2-1; TRBD2 matches 8 bases. V was clipped by 2 bases and J by 0 bases; unmatched bases: 0. Germline V lookup: CDR1 MNHNS, CDR2 SASEGT. This CDR3 region has 15 residues. The CDR3 is CASSELAGSYNEQFF. The CDR3 DNA reads as TGTGCCAGCAGTGAACTAGCGGGCTCCTACAATGAGCAGTTCTTC.

The table lists this clone with many counts. The chain employs TRBV11-2 and TRBJ2-5, with unresolved D. Germline values: CDR1 SGHAT, CDR2 FQNNGV. CDR3 size: 14 residues. The V and J ends lost 0 bases and 7 bases respectively, with 12 bases between them. The CDR3 DNA is TGTGCCAGCAGCTTAGATCGGCTCGGCGGGACCCAGTACTTC. The encoded protein is CASSLDRLGGTQYF.